Each of the 9 T cell receptor beta chains below was sequenced from the same sample in a study of T-cell memory formation after mild COVID-19. TCRdb called the 5' RACE reads again in MiXCR, with one record for every CDR3 protein. The sample consists of 550,000 to 700,000 distinct CDR3 sequences, about a sixth of them appearing once. The source material was PBMCs or a T cell subset sorted from them (not recorded which). These receptor sequences come from an adult woman who had mild COVID-19 (a few samples of this study predate the infection). Cell type and time point are not known.

The V and J genes are TRBV6-5 and TRBJ1-5; no reliable D call. The length of the CDR3 is 17 residues. The V end was cut by 6 bases, the J end by 2 bases, with 20 bases between. From germline, CDR1 is MNHEY and CDR2 SVGAGI. CDR3 coding DNA: TGTGCCAGCAGGCCCTGGGCTCCCGTCGGTGGCAATCAGCCCCAGCATTTT. It specifies CASRPWAPVGGNQPQHF.

The chain has TRBV29-1 and TRBJ2-7; TRBD1 matches 9 bases. With V trimmed by 5 bases and J by 2 bases, 4 bases remained unmatched. In germline, CDR1 is SQVTM, CDR2 ANQGSEA. The CDR3 is 13 amino acids. CDR3 coding DNA: TGCAGCGTTCCGGGACAGGGAGCCTACGAGCAGTACTTC. This encodes CSVPGQGAYEQYF.

This clonotype was seen only a few times. The chain carries TRBV20-1 and TRBJ1-1; 7 positions match TRBD1. This CDR3 is built from 14 residues. The ends lost 3 bases at V and 5 bases at J; junction bases unmatched: 9. The germline V gene has CDR1 DFQATT and CDR2 SNEGSKA (reference sequence). The CDR3 DNA is TGCAGTGCTAGTATTCCCGGGACAGTAACTGAAGCTTTCTTT. Translation: CSASIPGTVTEAFF.

This clonotype was seen a few times. V and J are TRBV5-5 and TRBJ2-2; 11 positions match TRBD2. The CDR3 contains 14 residues. Germline values: CDR1 SGHKS, CDR2 YYEKEE (reference sequence). J was trimmed by 7 bases and V by 5 bases; bases with no gene match: 4. The CDR3: CASRPGTSGGELFF. The CDR3 DNA is TGTGCCAGCAGACCCGGGACTAGCGGCGGGGAGCTGTTTTTT.

This clonotype was seen more than once but under ten times. The gene calls are TRBV20-1 and TRBJ2-7; D is ambiguous. The germline V and J ends were trimmed by 6 bases and 2 bases, with 17 bases remaining between them. Germline V gene sequence: CDR1 DFQATT, CDR2 SNEGSKA (reference sequence). The CDR3 length is 14 residues. CDR3 in amino acids: CSAPRGTGPYEQYF. CDR3 DNA sequence: TGCAGTGCCCCCAGAGGAACGGGTCCCTACGAGCAGTACTTC.

This clonotype was observed a single time. The V call is TRBV7-9, the J call TRBJ1-1; D remains unclear. The CDR3 consists of 14 residues. V was pared by 1 base and J by 4 bases, with 10 bases between. From germline, CDR1 is SEHNR and CDR2 FQNEAQ (reference sequence). In DNA form, the CDR3 reads TGTGCCAGCAGCTTAGAAGGAGCAGTCACTGAAGCTTTCTTT. Its protein product is CASSLEGAVTEAFF.

The chain joins TRBV4-3 to TRBJ1-5; D gene unclear. Trimming removed 3 bases from V and 6 bases from J, with 12 bases in between. Per germline, CDR1 LGHNA and CDR2 YSLEER. The CDR3 is 14 amino acids. CDR3: CASSQATDGQPQHF. CDR3 nucleotides: TGCGCCAGCAGCCAGGCTACGGACGGTCAGCCCCAGCATTTT.

Only a few counts were recorded for this clonotype. The V gene is TRBV14, the J gene TRBJ1-5; D not resolved. The ends were cut back, 3 bases at V and 7 bases at J, with 10 bases in the middle. Germline V gives CDR1 SGHDN, CDR2 FVKESK. The CDR3 extends over 13 amino acids. CDR3 DNA sequence: TGTGCCAGCAGCCACGGCCCGAACCAGCCCCAGCATTTT. Amino acids: CASSHGPNQPQHF.

CDR3 in amino acids: CSAEPGFTEAFF. CDR3 nucleotides: TGCAGTGCTGAACCGGGTTTTACTGAAGCTTTCTTT. The rearrangement joins TRBV20-1 to TRBJ1-1; D ambiguous. Trimming removed 5 bases from V and 5 bases from J, with 12 bases in between. CDR1 and CDR2 (germline): DFQATT, SNEGSKA (reference sequence). This CDR3 is built from 12 residues.